The entry below describes one T cell receptor beta chain. This clone showed up just a few times. The antigen it binds to is not known. No quality values exist for individual bases; no much larger clone is one base distant. Reading from cysteine to phenylalanine, the CDR3 counts 13 amino acids. CDR3 DNA only is kept here, 39 bases in frame from base 1. V is clipped by 3 bases and J by 1 base, and the sequence between their germline boundaries is 6 bases long. Based on the germline V gene, the CDR1 and CDR2 sequences are SGHVS and FQNEAQ. This sample was taken from a study of beta chain features in type 1 diabetes (dated by TCRdb to 2016 to 2018). With respect to the entire study: No differences in mean age, gender distribution, total cell number or subset yield were found between patients and healthy donors. A total of 100 million to 110 million sorted cells were examined across all samples, and a strong correlation was observed between cell number per subset and RNA yield. The study compared TCRB repertoires of sorted circulating CD4+ T cell subsets between recently diagnosed type 1 diabetes patients and matched healthy donors. Regulatory and stem cell-like memory subsets were obtained from only 8 patients and about eight healthy donors, while naive and central memory subsets were obtained from all 30 or so donors. General conclusions and limits of the study: Because cDNA was sequenced instead of genomic DNA, activated cells with high expression could be over-represented, although the groups did not differ in activation or CD3 levels. HLA sub-analyses involved small numbers of individuals, so any influence of HLA type on TCRB rearrangement remained unresolved. A moderate but significant shortening of TCRB CDR3 length was observed in type 1 diabetes patients in all four CD4+ subsets. The naive, central memory and regulatory TCRB repertoires appeared to resemble one another more closely among patients than among healthy donors. At VDJ recombination sites, type 1 diabetes patients had fewer insertions and more deleted nucleotides, which implies abnormalities in thymic rearrangement. Shorter templates might be favored by PCR, yet because patient and control samples were amplified and corrected together, any such skew would affect both groups equally.

The entire isolated RNA was reverse transcribed using the High Capacity cDNA Reverse Transcription Kit, and thus expressed TCRB transcripts were sequenced. Deep immunoSEQ sequencing was applied to naive, central memory and regulatory T cell samples, giving an average of roughly 3.5 million total reads per sample. After sorted cells were lysed in RLT buffer, RNA was extracted with DNase-treated RNeasy Micro or Mini kits, with the choice depending on cell number. To prevent cross-contamination, each cell subset was processed individually, whereas patient and healthy donor samples were processed jointly. Using the immunoSEQ multiplex PCR, TCRB sequences were amplified from cDNA into 87-bp fragments spanning the CDR3 region. Sequencing of the amplicons was performed on the Illumina HiSeq platform. Regarding the original processing steps: PCR bias was computationally corrected using synthetic template baselines, reads within Hamming distance 2 were collapsed, and singletons that could not be merged were discarded. Reads were aligned against IMGT to assign V, D and J genes, CDR3 length and insertions or deletions at six rearrangement sites. Within each subset, clonotype counts were normalized to sorted cell number, and only after that were true diversity and Gini coefficients computed with the tcR R package. The overlap coefficient, calculated on TCRB nucleotide sequences, was used to quantify repertoire sharing. TCRdb mirrors the immuneACCESS table, restricted to in-frame sequences. Some clones are absent from its copies; in checked studies, under half trace to an unresolved V gene, and the reason for the others is unknown. The V and J calls and clone size come from that table; D and trimming were worked out from the DNA. The sample table lists about 320,000 clones, 11% to 15% of them with a count of one. The ten largest clones capture 6.7% of the sample.

Each donor gave one peripheral blood draw, averaging approximately 120 mL, which was collected into heparinised tubes. A BD FACSAria II and a panel including CD45RO, CCR7, CD25, CD127, CD95 and CD27 were used to sort naive, central memory, regulatory and stem cell-like memory CD4+ T cells. Purity was above 95% for every sorted population. PBMCs were isolated right away by Lymphoprep density gradient centrifugation and were stained directly, without culture. So that batch effects would be minimized, each experiment stained and sorted samples in pairs, pairing one healthy donor with one patient. The receptor comes from a man aged 25 to 40 in good health. The rearranged chain carries TRBV7-8 and TRBJ1-1, with the D gene not clear enough to name. Sequenced: central memory CD4+ T cells from blood. The CDR3 region: CASSFGRNTEAFF. The nucleotide sequence is given as TGTGCCAGCAGCTTTGGACGGAACACTGAAGCTTTCTTT.